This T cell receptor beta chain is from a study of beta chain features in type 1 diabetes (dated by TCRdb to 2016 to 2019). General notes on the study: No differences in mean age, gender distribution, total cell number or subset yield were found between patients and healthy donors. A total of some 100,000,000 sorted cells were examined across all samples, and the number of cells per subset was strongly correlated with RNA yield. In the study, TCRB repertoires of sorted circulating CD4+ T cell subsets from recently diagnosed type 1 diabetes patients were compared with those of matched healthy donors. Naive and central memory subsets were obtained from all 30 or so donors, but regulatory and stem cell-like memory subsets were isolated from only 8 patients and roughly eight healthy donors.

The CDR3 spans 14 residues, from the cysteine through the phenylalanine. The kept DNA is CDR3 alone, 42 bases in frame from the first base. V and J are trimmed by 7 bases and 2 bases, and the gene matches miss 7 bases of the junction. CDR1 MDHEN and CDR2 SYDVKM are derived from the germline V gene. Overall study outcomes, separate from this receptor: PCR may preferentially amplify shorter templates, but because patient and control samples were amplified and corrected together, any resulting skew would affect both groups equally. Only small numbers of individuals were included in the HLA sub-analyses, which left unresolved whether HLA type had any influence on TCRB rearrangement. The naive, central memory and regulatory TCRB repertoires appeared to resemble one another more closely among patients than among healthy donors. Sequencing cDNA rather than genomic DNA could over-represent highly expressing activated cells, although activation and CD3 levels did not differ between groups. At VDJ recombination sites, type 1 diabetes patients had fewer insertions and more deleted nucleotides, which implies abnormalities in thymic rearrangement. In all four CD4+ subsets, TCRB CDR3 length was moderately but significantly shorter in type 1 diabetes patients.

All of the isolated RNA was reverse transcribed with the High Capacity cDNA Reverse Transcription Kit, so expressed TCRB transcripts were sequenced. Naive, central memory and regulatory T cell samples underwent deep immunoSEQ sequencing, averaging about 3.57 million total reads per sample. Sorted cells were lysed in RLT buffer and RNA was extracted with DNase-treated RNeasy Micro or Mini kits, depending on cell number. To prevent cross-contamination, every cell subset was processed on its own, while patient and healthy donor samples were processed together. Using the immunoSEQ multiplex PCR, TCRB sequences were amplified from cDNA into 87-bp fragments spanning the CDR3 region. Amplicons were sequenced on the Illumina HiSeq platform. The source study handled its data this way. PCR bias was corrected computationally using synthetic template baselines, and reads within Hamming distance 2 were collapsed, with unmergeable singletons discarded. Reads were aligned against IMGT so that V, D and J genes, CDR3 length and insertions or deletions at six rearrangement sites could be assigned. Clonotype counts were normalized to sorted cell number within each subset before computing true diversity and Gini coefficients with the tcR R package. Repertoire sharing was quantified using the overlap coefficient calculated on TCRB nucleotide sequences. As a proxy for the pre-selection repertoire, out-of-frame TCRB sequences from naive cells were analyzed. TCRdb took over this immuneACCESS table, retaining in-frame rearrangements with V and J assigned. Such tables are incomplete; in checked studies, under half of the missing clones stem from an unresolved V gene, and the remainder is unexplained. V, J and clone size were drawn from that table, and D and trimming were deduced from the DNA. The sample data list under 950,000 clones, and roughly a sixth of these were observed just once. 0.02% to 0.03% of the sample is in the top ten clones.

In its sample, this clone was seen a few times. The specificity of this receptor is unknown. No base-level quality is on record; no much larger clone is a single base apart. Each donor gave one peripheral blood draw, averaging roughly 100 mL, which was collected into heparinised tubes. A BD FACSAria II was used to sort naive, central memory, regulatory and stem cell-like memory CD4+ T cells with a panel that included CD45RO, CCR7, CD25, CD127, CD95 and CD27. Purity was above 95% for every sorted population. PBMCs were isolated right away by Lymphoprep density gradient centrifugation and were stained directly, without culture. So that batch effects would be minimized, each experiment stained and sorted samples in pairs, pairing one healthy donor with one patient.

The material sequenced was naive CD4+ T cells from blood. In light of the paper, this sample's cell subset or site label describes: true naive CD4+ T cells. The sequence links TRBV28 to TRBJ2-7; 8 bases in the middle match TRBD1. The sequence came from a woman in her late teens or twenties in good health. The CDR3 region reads CASIPGQATYEQYF. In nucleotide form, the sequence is TGTGCCAGCATTCCGGGACAGGCTACCTACGAGCAGTACTTC.